These 26 T cell receptor beta chains were sequenced from one sample in a study of blood T cell repertoires in COVID-19. The data were produced by immunoSEQ multiplex PCR, yet TCRdb's version contains in-frame clones alone and is incomplete. The table includes some 210,000 clones, about 88% detected once. Sequenced material: peripheral blood. The receptors were gathered from a woman aged 40 to 50 who had recovered from COVID-19.

This chain links TRBV30 with TRBJ2-2; 8 bases align to TRBD1. V lost 0 bases, J lost 1 base, and 1 base stayed unmatched. The CDR3 is 15 residues long. Germline loops: CDR1 GTSNPN, CDR2 SVGIG (reference sequence). The CDR3 DNA follows: TGTGCCTGGAGTGTACAGGGGGTGAACACCGGGGAGCTGTTTTTT. This codes for CAWSVQGVNTGELFF.

V usage is TRBV9 and J usage is TRBJ1-5; D possibly corresponds to TRBD1 (5 bases). Germline V gives CDR1 SGDLS, CDR2 YYNGEE. The length of the CDR3 is 14 residues. The V and J ends lost 4 bases and 1 base respectively, with 9 bases between them. The CDR3 loop is CASSPQGSNQPQHF. CDR3 DNA: TGTGCCAGCAGCCCCCAGGGAAGCAATCAGCCCCAGCATTTT.

V usage is TRBV4-2 and J usage is TRBJ2-5; unclear D gene. V was shortened by 0 bases and J by 0 bases, with 8 bases between the two germline ends. This CDR3 region has 15 residues. Germline V lookup: CDR1 LGHNA, CDR2 YNFKEQ. The CDR3 sequence is CASSQDSNYQETQYF. The CDR3 nucleotides read TGTGCCAGCAGCCAAGATTCAAACTACCAAGAGACCCAGTACTTC.

The V and J genes are TRBV5-5 and TRBJ2-5, with TRBD1 matching over 8 bases. The CDR3 extends over 15 amino acids. The germline V gene encodes CDR1 SGHKS and CDR2 YYEKEE (reference sequence). J lost 4 bases, V lost 2 bases, and 7 bases had no gene match. The CDR3 DNA reads TGTGCCAGCAGCTTTTTGACAGGGGAGGTAGAGACCCAGTACTTC. Amino acid sequence: CASSFLTGEVETQYF. Combining the CDR3 with reference TRBV5-5 and TRBJ2-5 gives the whole variable domain DAGVTQSPTHLIKTRGQQVTLRCSPISGHKSVSWYQQVLGQGPQFIFQYYEKEERGRGNFPDRFSARQFPNYSSELNVNALLLGDSALYLCASSFLTGEVETQYFGPGTRLLVL.

V and J are TRBV19 and TRBJ2-2; D unresolved. This CDR3 is 14 amino acids long. Germline V gene sequence: CDR1 LNHDA, CDR2 SQIVND (reference sequence). The V end lost 10 bases, the J end lost 1 base, and 13 bases lay between the germline ends. CDR3 bases: TGTGCCACCCCGTCTCCTCGGAACACCGGGGAGCTGTTTTTT. This translates into CATPSPRNTGELFF.

This clone was observed a handful of times. The chain links TRBV30 to TRBJ2-7, with D uncertain. The V end lost 0 bases, the J end lost 5 bases, and 11 bases lay between the germline ends. The CDR3 sequence is 13 residues long. In germline, CDR1 is GTSNPN, CDR2 SVGIG (reference sequence). The CDR3 sequence is CAWSVVGAHEQYF. The CDR3 DNA reads as TGTGCCTGGAGTGTGGTGGGCGCTCACGAGCAGTACTTC.

CDR3 region: CASSYRLNRAVSSGANVLTF. CDR3 coding DNA: TGTGCCAGCAGTTACCGACTGAACAGGGCCGTAAGCTCTGGGGCCAACGTCCTGACTTTC. The rearrangement uses TRBV6-2 or TRBV6-3 and TRBJ2-6; TRBD1 is a possible D gene (6 bases). The CDR3 length is 20 residues. Trimming removed 2 bases from V and 0 bases from J, with 20 bases in between. Per the germline V gene, CDR1 is MNHEY and CDR2 is SVGEGT.

The chain couples TRBV5-6 to TRBJ2-1; 8 nucleotides align to TRBD1. From germline, CDR1 is SGHDT and CDR2 YYEEEE. The CDR3 has 17 amino acids. J gave up 7 bases and V 4 bases, and 16 bases lay outside the gene matches. The CDR3: CASSIRTGAGGFNEQFF. CDR3 nucleotide sequence: TGTGCCAGCAGCATAAGGACGGGGGCAGGGGGCTTTAATGAGCAGTTCTTC.

This chain joins TRBV5-5 and TRBJ2-2, with 8 bases that match TRBD2. The CDR3 has 16 residues. Looked up from germline, CDR1 is SGHKS and CDR2 is YYEKEE (reference sequence). V trimming: 7 bases; J trimming: 4 bases; junction bases outside the gene matches: 12. The CDR3 reads CASLAGTGGGTGELFF. Here the CDR3 DNA reads TGTGCCAGCTTAGCTGGGACGGGAGGGGGCACCGGGGAGCTGTTTTTT.

The V and J genes are TRBV24-1 and TRBJ1-6, with 10 bases fitting TRBD1. Trimming at V came to 9 bases and at J to 4 bases, leaving 5 bases not matched to a gene. CDR1 is KGHDR and CDR2 is SFDVKD in the germline V gene. This CDR3 contains 15 residues. CDR3 protein: CATRKGQGYNSPLHF. The CDR3 DNA sequence: TGTGCCACCCGCAAGGGACAGGGGTATAATTCACCCCTCCACTTT.

The rearrangement joins TRBV6-5 to TRBJ2-7, with D possibly matching TRBD2 (5 bases). From germline, CDR1 is MNHEY and CDR2 SVGAGI. The CDR3 has 14 amino acids. Trimming removed 6 bases from V and 5 bases from J, with 17 bases in between. This chain's CDR3 is CASSSHVDGNEQYF. The CDR3 region has the DNA TGTGCCAGCAGCTCCCACGTCGACGGGAACGAGCAGTACTTC.

V usage is TRBV12-3 or TRBV12-4 and J usage is TRBJ1-2, with D hard to call. Trimming stripped 3 bases from V and 8 bases from J, with 7 bases between. This CDR3 region has 11 residues. Here the CDR3 DNA reads TGTGCCAGCAGTTTCGCGCGGGGCTACACCTTC. Translated, it gives CASSFARGYTF.

The rearrangement uses TRBV25-1 and TRBJ2-7; TRBD1 matches at 9 bases. Germline trimming cut 4 bases from V and 0 bases from J; bases unmatched to any gene: 7. The germline V gene encodes CDR1 MGHDK and CDR2 SYGVNS. The length of the CDR3 is 16 residues. The CDR3 region has the DNA TGTGCCAGCAGTGCCCTTGGACAGGGGAGCTCCTACGAGCAGTACTTC. It yields the protein CASSALGQGSSYEQYF.

The chain recombines TRBV30 with TRBJ2-2; D is ambiguous. This CDR3 region has 14 residues. Germline assignment: CDR1 GTSNPN and CDR2 SVGIG (reference sequence). Trimming left V 0 bases short and J 4 bases short, with 9 bases between. The CDR3 nucleotides are TGTGCCTGGAGTGTACTGAGCGCCACCGGGGAGCTGTTTTTT. Amino acid sequence: CAWSVLSATGELFF.

This clone was seen a single time. V gene TRBV19 combines with J gene TRBJ1-5, with 8 bases that match TRBD1. The V gene end was trimmed by 7 bases and the J gene end by 1 base; junction bases not matched to a gene: 6. The CDR3 is 15 amino acids. The germline V gene encodes CDR1 LNHDA and CDR2 SQIVND (reference sequence). The CDR3 coding sequence is TGTGCCAGTACCGACGGACAGGGAAGCAATCAGCCCCAGCATTTT. Translating gives CASTDGQGSNQPQHF.

The V call is TRBV7-9, the J call TRBJ1-5, with 7 positions matching TRBD1. CDR1 SEHNR and CDR2 FQNEAQ come from the germline V gene (reference sequence). V lost 3 bases and J lost 5; bases outside the gene matches: 1. The CDR3 runs 13 residues. The CDR3 spells CASSFTGDQPQHF. In nucleotides, the CDR3 is TGTGCCAGCAGCTTCACAGGGGATCAGCCCCAGCATTTT.

V and J are TRBV7-9 and TRBJ1-2, with 10 nucleotides matching TRBD1. The germline V gene has CDR1 SEHNR and CDR2 FQNEAQ (reference sequence). The CDR3 is 14 amino acids. J was trimmed by 6 bases and V by 5 bases; bases with no gene match: 6. CDR3 DNA: TGTGCCAGCAGCGGACAGGGGGAGGAGGATGGCTACACCTTC. Protein sequence: CASSGQGEEDGYTF.

This clone occurred a few times. V usage is TRBV4-2 and J usage is TRBJ2-7; 7 bases map to TRBD1. V shed 0 bases, J shed 3 bases, and the junction held 2 bases outside the gene matches. The germline CDR1 and CDR2 sequences are LGHNA and YNFKEQ. This CDR3 is 14 amino acids long. For the CDR3, the DNA is TGTGCCAGCAGCCAAGATAGGGGGCGCTACGAGCAGTACTTC. Protein: CASSQDRGRYEQYF.

CDR3 sequence (DNA): TGTGCCAGCAGCCGGACACAGGGGGCAGATGGCTACACCTTC. Protein sequence: CASSRTQGADGYTF. The chain combines TRBV7-8 with TRBJ1-2; 9 bases are a match to TRBD1. Trimming cost V 5 bases and J 6 bases; bases outside gene matches: 7. This CDR3 has 14 residues. Per the germline V gene, CDR1 is SGHVS and CDR2 is FQNEAQ.

The rearrangement uses TRBV6-5 and TRBJ1-1, with 11 bases matching TRBD1. The V and J ends lost 8 bases and 5 bases, in that order; junction bases with no gene match: 4. CDR3 length: 13 amino acids. Germline values: CDR1 MNHEY, CDR2 SVGAGI. The CDR3 here is CASGWDRGTEAFF. CDR3 nucleotide sequence: TGTGCCAGCGGATGGGACAGGGGGACTGAAGCTTTCTTT.

The chain joins TRBV24-1 to TRBJ2-2, with a tentative D call TRBD1 (5 bases). The CDR3 spans 16 residues. V was pared by 2 bases and J by 0 bases, with 9 bases between. Germline values: CDR1 KGHDR, CDR2 SFDVKD. CDR3 protein: CATSDWAGTNTGELFF. The CDR3 DNA sequence: TGTGCCACCAGTGATTGGGCAGGGACGAACACCGGGGAGCTGTTTTTT.

The chain employs TRBV3-1 (or the pseudogene TRBV3-2) and TRBJ2-5; no reliable D call. Trimming cost V 4 bases and J 5 bases, with 8 bases left between them. CDR1 and CDR2 from the germline V gene are LGHDT and YNNKEL (reference sequence). CDR3 size: 12 residues. The CDR3 here is CASSLTPETQYF. CDR3 coding DNA: TGTGCCAGCAGCCTTACACCGGAGACCCAGTACTTC.

The chain uses TRBV29-1 and TRBJ2-5, with 12 bases matching TRBD2. The germline V gene has CDR1 SQVTM and CDR2 ANQGSEA. After removal of 4 bases from V and 0 bases from J, the junction contained 6 bases not matched to a gene. CDR3 size: 16 residues. The CDR3 reads CSVVPLAGGYQETQYF. CDR3 nucleotide sequence: TGCAGCGTTGTACCCCTAGCGGGAGGGTACCAAGAGACCCAGTACTTC.

V gene TRBV7-2 combines with J gene TRBJ2-7; the D gene is possibly TRBD2 (5 bases). This CDR3 is built from 16 residues. In germline, CDR1 is SGHTA, CDR2 FQGNSA. Deletions cut 3 bases from V and 0 bases from J, with 15 bases between. As DNA, the CDR3 is TGTGCCAGCAGCTTTAGGGCGGGCGTGGTCTCCTACGAGCAGTACTTC. Encoded protein: CASSFRAGVVSYEQYF.

The chain employs TRBV7-9 and TRBJ1-5; tentatively, D is TRBD1 (6 bases). Germline CDR1 SEHNR, CDR2 FQNEAQ (reference sequence). This CDR3 region has 14 residues. V shed 4 bases and J shed 6 bases, with 13 bases lying between them. The CDR3 protein is CASSSTGTGQPQHF. CDR3 DNA: TGTGCCAGCAGCTCTACAGGGACGGGTCAGCCCCAGCATTTT.

V is TRBV6-4 and J is TRBJ2-1; a weak D match, TRBD2 (5 bases). There are 13 residues in the CDR3. The V gene lost 5 bases and the J gene lost 7 bases, with 12 bases spanning the gap. The germline V gene encodes CDR1 MRHNA and CDR2 SNTAGT. The CDR3 sequence: CASSPGSANEQFF. The CDR3 nucleotides are TGTGCCAGCAGTCCTGGGAGCGCGAATGAGCAGTTCTTC.